Each of the 27 T cell receptor beta chains below was sequenced from the same sample in a study of blood T cell repertoires in COVID-19. Profiling relied on immunoSEQ multiplex PCR, and the TCRdb table lists in-frame clones only, not all of them. The table shows about 180,000 clones, with 80% to 90% occurring only once. Sequencing used peripheral blood. Source of these receptors: a man between 18 and 29 years old who had recovered from COVID-19.

For the CDR3, the DNA is TGTGCCAGCACCCCCCGGCGGGGGAACACCGGGGAGCTGTTTTTT. Translation: CASTPRRGNTGELFF. V is TRBV7-2 and J is TRBJ2-2, with D possibly being TRBD2 (6 bases). CDR1 and CDR2 (germline): SGHTA, FQGNSA. The CDR3 sequence is 15 residues long. V was cut by 7 bases and J by 1 base, with 13 bases left in between.

The rearrangement joins TRBV5-1 to TRBJ2-3, with D possibly matching TRBD2 (5 bases). The CDR3 has 16 residues. Trimming pared 0 bases from V and 1 base from J, leaving 12 bases between. Germline V CDR1 and CDR2: SGHRS, YFSETQ. The CDR3 loop reads CASSLVGGRGTDTQYF. In nucleotides, the CDR3 is TGCGCCAGCAGCTTGGTTGGAGGTCGGGGCACAGATACGCAGTATTTT. Variable domain in full (rest from reference TRBV5-1 and TRBJ2-3): KAGVTQTPRYLIKTRGQQVTLSCSPISGHRSVSWYQQTPGQGLQFLFEYFSETQRNKGNFPGRFSGRQFSNSRSEMNVSTLELGDSALYLCASSLVGGRGTDTQYFGPGTRLTVL.

The chain is built from TRBV4-1 and TRBJ1-1; 7 bases align to TRBD1. The CDR3 contains 17 residues. Trimming took 0 bases from V and 0 from J; bases not matched to a gene: 7. Germline values: CDR1 MGHRA, CDR2 YSYEKL. The CDR3 protein is CASSQDLGTAMNTEAFF. CDR3 nucleotides: TGCGCCAGCAGCCAAGATCTCGGGACAGCGATGAACACTGAAGCTTTCTTT.

To note about this clone: The sample has other DNA sequences that encode this CDR3 too. The chain employs TRBV5-1 and TRBJ2-2; weak D call: TRBD2 (6 bases). The CDR3 contains 15 residues. Germline loops: CDR1 SGHRS, CDR2 YFSETQ. The ends were cut back, 0 bases at V and 4 bases at J, with 10 bases in the middle. The CDR3 sequence is CASSLAGRGTGELFF. Written as DNA, the CDR3 is TGCGCCAGCAGCTTGGCGGGGCGGGGCACCGGGGAGCTGTTTTTT.

This chain joins TRBV4-3 and TRBJ2-7, with 8 bases aligning to TRBD2. The trim removed 0 bases at V and 4 bases at J, leaving 5 bases unmatched. CDR3 length: 15 amino acids. Germline V gene data show CDR1 as LGHNA and CDR2 as YSLEER. The CDR3 nucleotides read TGCGCCAGCAGCCAAGATCGGGGGGGCTTGTACGAGCAGTACTTC. This gives the protein CASSQDRGGLYEQYF.

V and J are TRBV5-4 and TRBJ1-2, with TRBD1 identical over 8 bases. The CDR3 totals 16 residues. After removal of 6 bases from V and 4 bases from J, the junction contained 14 bases not matched to a gene. Germline V gives CDR1 SGHNT, CDR2 YYREEE (reference sequence). The CDR3 DNA sequence: TGTGCCAGCACCGACAGGGGCAGAAGCAGATCCTATGGCTACACCTTC. Amino acids: CASTDRGRSRSYGYTF.

This clone was seen a few times. This chain connects TRBV7-9 to TRBJ2-7; TRBD2 might be the D (5 bases). The V end was cut by 8 bases, the J end by 2 bases, with 7 bases between. The CDR3 sequence is 11 residues long. The V gene's germline CDR1 is SEHNR and CDR2 FQNEAQ (reference sequence). CDR3 region: CASGRTYEQYF. For the CDR3, the DNA is TGTGCCAGCGGGAGAACCTACGAGCAGTACTTC.

The rearrangement links TRBV2 to TRBJ2-3; perhaps TRBD2 as D (6 bases). V gave up 11 bases and J gave up 4 bases, with 22 bases separating them. This CDR3 has 15 residues. The germline gives CDR1 SNHLY, CDR2 FYNNEI. CDR3 bases: TGTGCCGTGGGGACTGGCCGGCTCCGAGCAGATACGCAGTATTTT. Amino acid sequence: CAVGTGRLRADTQYF.

The chain combines TRBV11-2 with TRBJ2-7, with D unresolved. Trimming removed 2 bases at V and 0 bases at J, with 8 bases between. The CDR3 extends over 14 amino acids. The V gene's germline CDR1 is SGHAT and CDR2 FQNNGV. The CDR3 loop is CASSLTASSYEQYF. DNA of the CDR3: TGTGCCAGCAGCTTAACAGCCAGCTCCTACGAGCAGTACTTC.

The rearrangement uses TRBV10-2 and TRBJ2-3; 14 positions agree with TRBD2. Germline V CDR1 and CDR2: WSHSY, SAAADI. The CDR3 sequence is 17 residues long. V shed 0 bases, J shed 3 bases, and the junction held 2 bases outside the gene matches. CDR3 in DNA: TGCGCCAGCAGTGAGTCCGGGACTAGCGGGAGAACAGATACGCAGTATTTT. Translating it yields CASSESGTSGRTDTQYF.

This clone was counted only a few times. This sequence joins TRBV3-1 (or the pseudogene TRBV3-2) and TRBJ1-3; D is uncertain. CDR1 and CDR2 (germline): LGHDT, YNNKEL (reference sequence). The CDR3 contains 16 residues. V lost 0 bases and J lost 0, with 9 bases in between. The CDR3 sequence: CASSQDPMSSGNTIYF. CDR3 in DNA: TGTGCCAGCAGCCAAGATCCGATGAGCTCTGGAAACACCATATATTTT.

This chain links TRBV10-2 with TRBJ1-4; a weak D match, TRBD1 (5 bases). The length of the CDR3 is 15 residues. Germline V gene data show CDR1 as WSHSY and CDR2 as SAAADI. V lost 6 bases and J 5 bases, leaving 16 bases between the germline ends. For the CDR3, the DNA is TGCGCCAGCAGCTTCAAAGAGACAGCAAATGAAAAACTGTTTTTT. Its protein is CASSFKETANEKLFF.

The chain carries TRBV7-2 and TRBJ2-1, with a tentative D call TRBD2 (6 bases). Per the germline V gene, CDR1 is SGHTA and CDR2 is FQGNSA. Trimming removed 4 bases at V and 2 bases at J, with 9 bases between. This CDR3 comprises 14 residues. This CDR3 reads CASSSSGAYNEQFF. The CDR3 nucleotides are TGTGCCAGCAGCTCATCGGGGGCCTACAATGAGCAGTTCTTC.

The rearrangement joins TRBV28 to TRBJ2-7, with D possibly being TRBD2 (7 bases). This CDR3 spans 16 amino acids. Germline CDR1 and CDR2: MDHEN and SYDVKM. Trimming pared 1 base from V and 5 bases from J, leaving 18 bases between. In DNA, the CDR3 is TGTGCCAGCAGTTTATCTACCTGGGCGGGGGCTAACGAGCAGTACTTC. Translated, it gives CASSLSTWAGANEQYF.

The chain links TRBV28 to TRBJ1-6; D is uncertain. The V end lost 8 bases, the J end lost 6 bases, and 8 bases lay between the germline ends. Germline V gene lookup returns CDR1 MDHEN and CDR2 SYDVKM. CDR3 length: 12 amino acids. CDR3 sequence: CASQVANSPLHF. Written as DNA, the CDR3 is TGTGCCAGCCAGGTGGCTAATTCACCCCTCCACTTT.

This chain uses TRBV3-1 (or the pseudogene TRBV3-2) with TRBJ1-1; 10 nucleotides line up with TRBD1. The CDR3 spans 17 residues. Germline-derived CDR1 and CDR2 are LGHDT and YNNKEL (reference sequence). Trimming at V came to 0 bases and at J to 5 bases, leaving 9 bases not matched to a gene. CDR3 bases: TGTGCCAGCAGCCAAGACATCAGGACAGGGGGAGGGACTGAAGCTTTCTTT. Encoded protein: CASSQDIRTGGGTEAFF.

The chain combines TRBV27 with TRBJ2-5, with D possibly being TRBD1 (6 bases). Trimming removed 4 bases at V and 2 bases at J, with 11 bases between. The CDR3 has 14 residues. Germline V CDR1 and CDR2: MNHEY, SMNVEV (reference sequence). This CDR3 reads CASSSRTAQETQYF. The CDR3 coding sequence is TGTGCCAGCAGTTCCAGGACAGCGCAAGAGACCCAGTACTTC.

V is TRBV6-6 and J is TRBJ1-1, with D hard to call. CDR1 is MNHNY, CDR2 SVGAGI, per germline (reference sequence). There are 11 residues in the CDR3. V was trimmed by 6 bases and J by 6 bases, leaving 8 bases between them. The CDR3 here is CASSLAPEAFF. CDR3 coding DNA: TGTGCCAGCAGCTTAGCCCCTGAAGCTTTCTTT.

The chain joins TRBV1 to TRBJ2-1; the listed D gene, TRBD2, was not tested against the DNA. TRBV1 is designated a pseudogene. The CDR3 is 16 residues long. The CDR3 is CTSSPPASGVYNEQFF. The CDR3 DNA sequence: TGCACCAGCAGCCCCCCGGCTAGCGGGGTCTACAATGAGCAGTTCTTC.

The rearrangement joins TRBV19 to TRBJ2-7; D gene ambiguous. V was pared by 5 bases and J by 3 bases, with 11 bases between. The length of the CDR3 is 13 residues. In germline, CDR1 is LNHDA, CDR2 SQIVND (reference sequence). For the CDR3, the DNA is TGTGCCAGTAGTGCTGACAAGTACTACGAGCAGTACTTC. Amino acid sequence: CASSADKYYEQYF. The full variable domain, its missing parts supplied by reference TRBV19 and TRBJ2-7, is DGGITQSPKYLFRKEGQNVTLSCEQNLNHDAMYWYRQDPGQGLRLIYYSQIVNDFQKGDIAEGYSVSREKKESFPLTVTSAQKNPTAFYLCASSADKYYEQYFGPGTRLTVT.

The chain combines TRBV11-2 with TRBJ1-4; no clear D. V was shortened by 2 bases and J by 5 bases, with 15 bases between the two germline ends. Germline V gene lookup returns CDR1 SGHAT and CDR2 FQNNGV. This CDR3 spans 16 amino acids. CDR3 DNA: TGTGCCAGCAGCTTACAGAGGGCAGATCGAAATGAAAAACTGTTTTTT. Translating it yields CASSLQRADRNEKLFF. Supplemented by reference TRBV11-2 and TRBJ1-4, the full variable domain reads EAGVAQSPRYKIIEKRQSVAFWCNPISGHATLYWYQQILGQGPKLLIQFQNNGVVDDSQLPKDRFSAERLKGVDSTLKIQPAKLEDSAVYLCASSLQRADRNEKLFFGSGTQLSVL.

The V gene is TRBV14, the J gene TRBJ1-1; unclear D gene. The CDR3 consists of 16 residues. Germline lookup yields CDR1 SGHDN and CDR2 FVKESK. Trimming took 4 bases from V and 1 from J, leaving 16 bases between them. Here the CDR3 reads CASSPPRWPANTEAFF. The CDR3 DNA sequence: TGTGCCAGCAGCCCACCGCGGTGGCCAGCGAACACTGAAGCTTTCTTT.

This chain connects TRBV29-1 to TRBJ1-2; no clear D. The CDR3 loop spans 11 amino acids. Germline V gives CDR1 SQVTM, CDR2 ANQGSEA. V was pared by 8 bases and J by 5 bases, with 12 bases between. The DNA of the CDR3 is TGCAGCACCGCGGGTGCGTATGGCTACACCTTC. Its translation: CSTAGAYGYTF.

CDR3 nucleotides: TGTGCCAGCAGCTCGCTGGACAGGACCTACGAGCAGTACTTC. Protein product: CASSSLDRTYEQYF. This rearrangement joins TRBV11-2 to TRBJ2-7; TRBD1 matches 7 bases. CDR1 and CDR2 (germline): SGHAT, FQNNGV. J gave up 2 bases and V 4 bases, and 5 bases lay outside the gene matches. The CDR3 consists of 14 residues. Combining the CDR3 with reference TRBV11-2 and TRBJ2-7 gives the whole variable domain EAGVAQSPRYKIIEKRQSVAFWCNPISGHATLYWYQQILGQGPKLLIQFQNNGVVDDSQLPKDRFSAERLKGVDSTLKIQPAKLEDSAVYLCASSSLDRTYEQYFGPGTRLTVT.

This clone occurred once. This rearrangement joins TRBV28 to TRBJ2-2; D uncertain. The CDR3 sequence is 13 residues long. Germline lookup yields CDR1 MDHEN and CDR2 SYDVKM. With 5 bases removed from V and 6 bases from J, the gap between germline ends came to 10 bases. This CDR3 reads CASSGDRAGELFF. The CDR3 coding sequence is TGTGCCAGCAGTGGAGATCGGGCCGGGGAGCTGTTTTTT.

The rearrangement links TRBV7-9 to TRBJ1-5; TRBD1 might be the D (5 bases). Trimming removed 5 bases from V and 9 bases from J, with 14 bases in between. This CDR3 contains 13 residues. CDR1 is SEHNR, CDR2 FQNEAQ, per germline (reference sequence). The CDR3 loop is CASSPDTPGPQHF. Here the CDR3 DNA reads TGTGCCAGCAGCCCGGACACCCCGGGGCCCCAGCATTTT.

The rearrangement joins TRBV7-2 to TRBJ2-7, with TRBD2 identical over 12 bases. CDR3 length: 15 amino acids. V was clipped by 7 bases and J by 2 bases; unmatched bases: 6. Germline CDR1 and CDR2: SGHTA and FQGNSA. CDR3 in amino acids: CASTPSGRAPYEQYF. As DNA, the CDR3 is TGTGCCAGCACCCCTAGCGGGAGGGCCCCCTACGAGCAGTACTTC.